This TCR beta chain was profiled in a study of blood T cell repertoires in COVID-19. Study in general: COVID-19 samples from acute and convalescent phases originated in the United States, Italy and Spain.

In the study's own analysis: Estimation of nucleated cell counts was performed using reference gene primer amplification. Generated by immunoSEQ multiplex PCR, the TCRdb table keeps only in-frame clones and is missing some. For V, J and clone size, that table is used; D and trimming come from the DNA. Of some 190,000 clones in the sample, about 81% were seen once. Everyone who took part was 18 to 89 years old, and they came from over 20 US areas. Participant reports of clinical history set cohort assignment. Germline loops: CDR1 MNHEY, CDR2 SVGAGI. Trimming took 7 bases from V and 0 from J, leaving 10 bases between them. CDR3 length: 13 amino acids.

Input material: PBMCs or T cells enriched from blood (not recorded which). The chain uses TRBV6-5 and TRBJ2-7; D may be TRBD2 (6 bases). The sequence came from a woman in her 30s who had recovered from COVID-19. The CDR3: CASTVGSSYEQYF. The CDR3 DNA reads TGTGCCAGCACCGTCGGGAGCTCCTACGAGCAGTACTTC.